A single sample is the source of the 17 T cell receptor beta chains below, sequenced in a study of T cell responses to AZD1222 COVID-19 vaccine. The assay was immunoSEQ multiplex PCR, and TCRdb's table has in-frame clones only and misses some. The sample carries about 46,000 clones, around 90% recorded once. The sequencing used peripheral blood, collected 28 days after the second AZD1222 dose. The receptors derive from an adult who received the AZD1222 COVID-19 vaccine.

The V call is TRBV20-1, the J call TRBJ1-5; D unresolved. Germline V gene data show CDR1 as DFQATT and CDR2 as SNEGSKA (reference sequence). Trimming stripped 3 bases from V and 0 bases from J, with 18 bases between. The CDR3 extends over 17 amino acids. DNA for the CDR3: TGCAGTGCTAGTAAACCGAGCGGAGCCAATAGCAATCAGCCCCAGCATTTT. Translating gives CSASKPSGANSNQPQHF.

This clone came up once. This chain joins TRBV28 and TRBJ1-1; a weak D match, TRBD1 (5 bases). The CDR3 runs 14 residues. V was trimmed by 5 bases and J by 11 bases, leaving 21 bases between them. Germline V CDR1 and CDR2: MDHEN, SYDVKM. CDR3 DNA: TGTGCCAGCAGTCCCCTGGGACGGATCCTAGGCGCTTTCTTT. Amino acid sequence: CASSPLGRILGAFF. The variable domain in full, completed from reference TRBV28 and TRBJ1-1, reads DVKVTQSSRYLVKRTGEKVFLECVQDMDHENMFWYRQDPGLGLRLIYFSYDVKMKEKGDIPEGYSVSREKKERFSLILESASTNQTSMYLCASSPLGRILGAFFGQGTRLTVV.

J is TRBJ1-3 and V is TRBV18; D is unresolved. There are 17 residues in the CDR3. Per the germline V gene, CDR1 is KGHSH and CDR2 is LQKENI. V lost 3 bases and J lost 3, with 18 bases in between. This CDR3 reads CASSPLPQASIGNTIYF. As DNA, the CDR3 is TGTGCCAGCTCACCTTTGCCCCAGGCGTCAATTGGAAACACCATATATTTT.

The CDR3 loop is CAIRGTSTEQFF. The CDR3 DNA reads TGTGCCATCAGGGGGACTAGCACTGAGCAGTTCTTC. The chain links TRBV10-3 to TRBJ2-1; 9 bases map to TRBD2. This CDR3 has 12 amino acids. The germline V gene encodes CDR1 ENHRY and CDR2 SYGVKD. The V segment lost 6 bases and the J segment 9 bases; nucleotides outside the gene matches: 3.

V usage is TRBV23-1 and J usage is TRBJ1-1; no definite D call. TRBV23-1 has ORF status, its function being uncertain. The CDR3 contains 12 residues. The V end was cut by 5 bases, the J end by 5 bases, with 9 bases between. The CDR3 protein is CASSYEETEAFF. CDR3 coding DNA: TGCGCCAGCAGTTATGAGGAAACTGAAGCTTTCTTT.

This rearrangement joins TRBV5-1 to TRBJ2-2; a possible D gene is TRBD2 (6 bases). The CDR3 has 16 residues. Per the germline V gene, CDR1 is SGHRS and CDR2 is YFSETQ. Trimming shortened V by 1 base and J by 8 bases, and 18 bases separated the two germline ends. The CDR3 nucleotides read TGCGCCAGCAGCTTGATCACCGGGACTCCCCCGGGGGAGCTGTTTTTT. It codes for CASSLITGTPPGELFF.

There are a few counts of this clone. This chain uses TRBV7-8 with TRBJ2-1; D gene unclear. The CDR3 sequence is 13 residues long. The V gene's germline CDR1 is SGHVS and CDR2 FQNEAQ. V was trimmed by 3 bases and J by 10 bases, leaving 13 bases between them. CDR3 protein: CASSFSFYTEQFF. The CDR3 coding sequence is TGTGCCAGCAGCTTCAGCTTCTACACGGAGCAGTTCTTC. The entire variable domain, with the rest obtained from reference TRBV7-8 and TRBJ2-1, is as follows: GAGVSQSPRYKVAKRGQDVALRCDPISGHVSLFWYQQALGQGPEFLTYFQNEAQLDKSGLPSDRFFAERPEGSVSTLKIQRTQQEDSAVYLCASSFSFYTEQFFGPGTRLTVL.

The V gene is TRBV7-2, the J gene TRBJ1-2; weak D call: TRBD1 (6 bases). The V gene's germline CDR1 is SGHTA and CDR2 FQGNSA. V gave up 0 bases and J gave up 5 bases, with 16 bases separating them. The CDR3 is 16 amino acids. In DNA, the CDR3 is TGTGCCAGCAGCTTAGCAAGTGGTGGGGGCGGTTATGGCTACACCTTC. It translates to CASSLASGGGGYGYTF.

The chain's CDR3 is CASSISTSGSRVRDTQYF. CDR3 nucleotide sequence: TGTGCCAGTAGTATCTCCACTAGCGGGAGCCGTGTTAGAGATACGCAGTATTTT. V is TRBV19 and J is TRBJ2-3, with 11 positions matching TRBD2. This CDR3 contains 18 residues. CDR1 LNHDA and CDR2 SQIVND come from the germline V gene (reference sequence). Trimming cost V 3 bases and J 5 bases; bases outside gene matches: 13.

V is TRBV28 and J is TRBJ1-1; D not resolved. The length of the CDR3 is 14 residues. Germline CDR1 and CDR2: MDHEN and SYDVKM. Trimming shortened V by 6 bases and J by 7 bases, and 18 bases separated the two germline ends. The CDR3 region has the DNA TGTGCCAGCAGAACCTCTTCACTGGGAAATGAAGCTTTCTTT. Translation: CASRTSSLGNEAFF.

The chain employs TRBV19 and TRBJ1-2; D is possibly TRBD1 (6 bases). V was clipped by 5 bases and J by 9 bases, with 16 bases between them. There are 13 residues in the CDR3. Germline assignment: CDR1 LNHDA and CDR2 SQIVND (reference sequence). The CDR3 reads CASSSTGGQSYTF. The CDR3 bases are TGTGCCAGTAGTTCTACGGGGGGACAAAGCTACACCTTC. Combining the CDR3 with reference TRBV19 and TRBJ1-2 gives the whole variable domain DGGITQSPKYLFRKEGQNVTLSCEQNLNHDAMYWYRQDPGQGLRLIYYSQIVNDFQKGDIAEGYSVSREKKESFPLTVTSAQKNPTAFYLCASSSTGGQSYTFGSGTRLTVV.

The CDR3 protein is CSAGQAYEQYF. The CDR3 DNA reads TGCAGCGCAGGACAGGCCTACGAGCAGTACTTC. The V and J genes are TRBV29-1 and TRBJ2-7, with 7 bases aligning to TRBD1. The V and J ends lost 7 bases and 2 bases, in that order; junction bases with no gene match: 2. The CDR3 length is 11 residues. Germline lookup yields CDR1 SQVTM and CDR2 ANQGSEA.

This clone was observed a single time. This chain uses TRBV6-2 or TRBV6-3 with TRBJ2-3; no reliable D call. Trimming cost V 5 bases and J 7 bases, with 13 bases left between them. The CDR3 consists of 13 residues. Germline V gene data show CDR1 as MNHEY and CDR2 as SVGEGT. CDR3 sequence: CASSRNSRNTQYF. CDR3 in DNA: TGTGCCAGCAGTCGTAACTCCAGGAATACGCAGTATTTT.

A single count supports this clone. The CDR3 here is CASSHPPGAAYEQYF. As DNA, the CDR3 is TGCGCCAGCAGCCACCCGCCCGGGGCCGCCTACGAGCAGTACTTC. This chain uses TRBV4-1 with TRBJ2-7, with D possibly called TRBD1 or TRBD2 (5 bases each). V was clipped by 3 bases and J by 2 bases, with 14 bases between them. The CDR3 is 15 residues long. CDR1 MGHRA and CDR2 YSYEKL come from the germline V gene.

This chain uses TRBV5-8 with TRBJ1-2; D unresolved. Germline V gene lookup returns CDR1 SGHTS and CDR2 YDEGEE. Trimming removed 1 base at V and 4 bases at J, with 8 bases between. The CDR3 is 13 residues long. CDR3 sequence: CASSLLGFYGYTF. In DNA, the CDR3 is TGTGCCAGCAGCTTGTTGGGGTTCTATGGCTACACCTTC.

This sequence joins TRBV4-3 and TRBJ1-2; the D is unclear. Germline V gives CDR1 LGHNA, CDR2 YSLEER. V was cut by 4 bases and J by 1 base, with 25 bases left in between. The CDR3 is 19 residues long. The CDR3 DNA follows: TGCGCCAGCAGCCCCGCCGGTCGCGGGGTGACCTTGGGTAACTATGGCTACACCTTC. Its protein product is CASSPAGRGVTLGNYGYTF.

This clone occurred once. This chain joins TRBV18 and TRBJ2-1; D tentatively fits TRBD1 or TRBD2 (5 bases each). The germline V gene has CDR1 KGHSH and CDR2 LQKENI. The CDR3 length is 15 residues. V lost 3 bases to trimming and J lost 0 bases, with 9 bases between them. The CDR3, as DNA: TGTGCCAGCTCACCGGGACCCAGCTCCTACAATGAGCAGTTCTTC. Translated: CASSPGPSSYNEQFF.